This TCR beta chain was sequenced during a study of human T cells and chemical hapten exposure. As for the study in general: Investigators sensitized around 2 cm by around 2 cm of upper inner arm skin with 2% DPC.

MiXCR was run by TCRdb on the RACE reads, yielding one entry per CDR3 protein. The sample yields roughly 200,000 distinct CDR3 sequences, about 22% seen once. V gave up 3 bases and J gave up 1 base; unmatched junction bases: 3. The CDR3 covers 15 residues. In germline, CDR1 is SGHKS, CDR2 YYEKEE (reference sequence). Time point here: patch test 1, 2 weeks after DPC sensitization. The sample's treatment: therapeutic diphenylcyclopropenone sensitization with weekly scalp DPC. Before extraction, the whole blood was not fractionated, and total RNA was taken from it. The origin of this receptor is a woman in her forties or fifties with alopecia areata. Some clones in this sample may be carry-over from other donors' samples. The rearrangement uses TRBV5-5 and TRBJ2-3, with 9 bases aligning to TRBD1. The sequences come from whole blood, collected in connection with sensitization to the hapten diphenylcyclopropenone (DPC). The CDR3, as DNA: TGTGCCAGCAGCTCGTGGACAGGGGGCACAGATACGCAGTATTTT. Its protein product is CASSSWTGGTDTQYF.